The rows below give T cell receptor beta chains drawn from one sample of a study of patients and donors after allogeneic stem cell transplantation. TCRdb itself ran the RT-PCR reads through MiXCR, one entry per CDR3 protein. The sample lists 150,000 to 200,000 distinct CDR3 sequences; around 28% were seen once. The sample consisted of blood, either unsorted or a sorted T cell fraction (not recorded which). The receptors were gathered from a human donor who was either an allogeneic HSCT recipient or a stem cell or donor lymphocyte infusion donor (not recorded which). It is not recorded whose cells these are; they may come from a transplant donor. Both conserved end residues are part of each CDR3. A D gene is named only where the DNA matches it firmly. Rows give clone size only sometimes, using once, few, many, or a class for an expanded clone.

-,TRBJ1-2,-,TRBV29-1,TGCAGCGTTGGACAGTACTATGGCTACACCTTC,CSVGQYYGYTF
many,TRBJ1-5,-,TRBV19,TGTGCCAGTAGTTACTCAGGGAATCAGCCCCAGCATTTT,CASSYSGNQPQHF
-,TRBJ2-6,-,TRBV5-5,TGTGCCAGCAGCCGGACGTCTGGGGCCAACGTCCTGACTTTC,CASSRTSGANVLTF
few,TRBJ1-2,TRBD1,TRBV6-2/TRBV6-3,TGTGCCAGCAGTCGGACAGGGGCTGGCTACACCTTC,CASSRTGAGYTF
-,TRBJ2-7,-,TRBV13,TGTGCCAGCAGCCACTCTGATACCTACGAGCAGTACTTC,CASSHSDTYEQYF
few,TRBJ1-3,-,TRBV3-1,TGTGCCAGCAGCCAAGACAGATTCCACTCTGGAAACACCATATATTTT,CASSQDRFHSGNTIYF
-,TRBJ1-1,-,TRBV12-3/TRBV12-4,TGTGCCAGCAGTTTAGAAGGGAGAGAAGCTTTCTTT,CASSLEGREAFF
-,TRBJ2-2,TRBD2,TRBV18,TGTGCCAGCTCCAGACTAGCGGGACTCCAGAACACCGGGGAGCTGTTTTTT,CASSRLAGLQNTGELFF
-,TRBJ2-1,-,TRBV7-9,TGTGCCAGCAGCTTAGCGGGAGAGGGTGAGCAGTTCTTC,CASSLAGEGEQFF
-,TRBJ2-2,-,TRBV12-3/TRBV12-4,TGTGCCAGCAGTCCGAGGGTCCCCGGGGAGCTGTTTTTT,CASSPRVPGELFF
few,TRBJ2-1,-,TRBV3-1,TGTGCCAGCAGCCAACAGAGCGGGCGGGATACGTTCTTC,CASSQQSGRDTFF
-,TRBJ1-2,-,TRBV4-3,TGCGCCAGCAGCCAAGTAACAGGGTATGGCTACACCTTC,CASSQVTGYGYTF
-,TRBJ1-2,TRBD1,TRBV5-1,TGCGCCAGCAGCCCGGGGACAGGGCTGGATGGCTACACCTTC,CASSPGTGLDGYTF
few,TRBJ2-3,-,TRBV24-1,TGTGCCACCAGTGACAGGAAGCCCACAGATACGCAGTATTTT,CATSDRKPTDTQYF
few,TRBJ2-7,-,TRBV11-2,TGTGCCAGCAGCTTACCTACTTTCTACGAGCAGTACTTC,CASSLPTFYEQYF
few,TRBJ2-7,-,TRBV5-1,TGCGCCAGCAGCTTCCTAGGAGAGCAGTACTTC,CASSFLGEQYF
-,TRBJ2-3,-,TRBV7-2,TGTGCCAGCAGCTTCGGATCACTAGAAGGGGCGCAGTATTTT,CASSFGSLEGAQYF
-,TRBJ2-4,-,TRBV5-1,TGCGCCAGCAGCTTGGCAGGGGAGCGGGACATTCAGTACTTC,CASSLAGERDIQYF
-,TRBJ2-5,TRBD1,TRBV6-5,TGTGCCAGCAGTCAGGACAGGGGGCTTGAGGAGACCCAGTACTTC,CASSQDRGLEETQYF
-,TRBJ1-4,-,TRBV7-8,TGTGCCAGCAGCCCCCTAAGGCTGCGGGAAAAACTGTTTTTT,CASSPLRLREKLFF
few,TRBJ1-5,TRBD1,TRBV20-1,TGCAGTGCTAGTCAGGGGGCCGGTAATCAGCCCCAGCATTTT,CSASQGAGNQPQHF
-,TRBJ2-3,-,TRBV20-1,TGCAGTCCATCAGAACGGGGGTCAGGGGCTACGCAGTATTTT,CSPSERGSGATQYF
few,TRBJ2-1,-,TRBV27,TGTGCCTCCCTCAATGTACTAGGAGGGGATGAGCAGTTCTTC,CASLNVLGGDEQFF
-,TRBJ2-7,TRBD1,TRBV12-3/TRBV12-4,TGTGCCAGCAGGAGACAGGGGGGGGACGAGCAGTACTTC,CASRRQGGDEQYF
few,TRBJ2-5,-,TRBV20-1,TGCAGTGCTAGAGGGGGTTGGGGAGGGACCCAGTACTTC,CSARGGWGGTQYF
-,TRBJ2-5,TRBD1,TRBV12-3/TRBV12-4,TGTGCCAGCAGTGAAAACAGGGGGCAGAAAGAGACCCAGTACTTC,CASSENRGQKETQYF
-,TRBJ2-6,-,TRBV4-3,TGCGCCAGCAGCCAAGATTCGGGAGGGGCCAACGTCCTGACTTTC,CASSQDSGGANVLTF
-,TRBJ2-1,TRBD2,TRBV5-1,TGCGCCAGCAGCTTGCTAGTAGCGGGCCTCTCCTACAATGAGCAGTTCTTC,CASSLLVAGLSYNEQFF
-,TRBJ1-6,-,TRBV12-3/TRBV12-4,TGTGCCAGCAGTTTAGTATGGGGAGGTCACCGGTCACCCCTCCACTTT,CASSLVWGGHRSPLHF
many,TRBJ1-5,TRBD1,TRBV12-3/TRBV12-4,TGTGCCAGCAGTTTACAACAGGGGGGAAATCAGCCCCAGCATTTT,CASSLQQGGNQPQHF
few,TRBJ1-5,-,TRBV7-2,TGTGCCAGCAGCTCCTATGACAATTGGGGAGGGCAGCCCCAGCATTTT,CASSSYDNWGGQPQHF
few,TRBJ2-7,TRBD1,TRBV5-5,TGTGCCAGCAGCTGGGACAGCTACGAGCAGTACTTC,CASSWDSYEQYF
-,TRBJ2-3,-,TRBV5-6,TGTGCCAGCAGCTCGGCCCAAGGCACGCAGTATTTT,CASSSAQGTQYF
-,TRBJ2-1,TRBD1,TRBV5-1,TGCGCCAGCAGCTTGCGACAGGGGCAAGAGAATGAGCAGTTCTTC,CASSLRQGQENEQFF
-,TRBJ2-1,TRBD2,TRBV20-1,TGCAGTGCTAGAGCCTTAGCGGGACACTATTACAATGAGCAGTTCTTC,CSARALAGHYYNEQFF
-,TRBJ2-5,-,TRBV29-1,TGCAGCGCTGTGAGCATTTGGACTCGTGAGACCCAGTACTTC,CSAVSIWTRETQYF
-,TRBJ2-3,TRBD2,TRBV27,TGTGCCAGCAGTTTGAAAATTGGGCTAGCGGTAACAGATACGCAGTATTTT,CASSLKIGLAVTDTQYF
few,TRBJ1-5,-,TRBV7-2,TGTGCCAGCAGTCTAAGGGGGAATCGAGCCCAGCATTTT,CASSLRGNRAQHF
-,TRBJ2-5,TRBD2,TRBV7-2,TGTGCCAGCGTCATAGCGGGAAGAAGAGAGACCCAGTACTTC,CASVIAGRRETQYF
-,TRBJ2-1,TRBD1,TRBV7-2,TGTGCCAGCAGCCGGGACAGGGGGGCGCGGGAGCAGTTCTTC,CASSRDRGAREQFF
-,TRBJ2-1,TRBD2,TRBV6-2/TRBV6-3,TGTGCCAGCAGTTACCTACTAGCGGGGACGAACTACAATGAGCAGTTCTTC,CASSYLLAGTNYNEQFF
many,TRBJ1-5,-,TRBV29-1,TGCAGCGTTGCCGGGACACCTAATCAGCCCCAGCATTTT,CSVAGTPNQPQHF
-,TRBJ1-1,-,TRBV6-2/TRBV6-3,TGTGCCAGCAGTTACTCAGTGCGGCACACTGAAGCTTTCTTT,CASSYSVRHTEAFF
few,TRBJ1-1,-,TRBV11-2,TGTGCCAGCAGCCAGAGGGCCGCCGAAGCTTTCTTT,CASSQRAAEAFF
few,TRBJ2-2,-,TRBV30,TGTGCCTGGTCGAAGACCGGGGAGCTGTTTTTT,CAWSKTGELFF
many,TRBJ1-5,-,TRBV20-1,TGCAGTGCCCCCCTAGGGCCTTATAGCAATCAGCCCCAGCATTTT,CSAPLGPYSNQPQHF